These T cell receptor beta chains were read from a single sample in a study of shared clonotypes between healthy human individuals. Assay used: immunoSEQ multiplex PCR; TCRdb lists only in-frame clones, some missing. The repertoire consists of about 820,000 clones, with over 90% occurring once and the leading ten covering approximately 25%. The sequencing input was naive CD8+ T cells sorted from blood. Every receptor here comes from a young man in good health. CDR3s include the opening cysteine and the closing phenylalanine or tryptophan. The D gene is left open where the match is weak. For some rows the clone size is stated as once, few or many, or as a class when expanded; others skip it.

clone size: once
J gene: TRBJ2-3
D gene: TRBD1
V gene: TRBV4-3
CDR3 protein: CASSLGQGAWDTQYF
CDR3 DNA: TGCGCCAGCAGCTTGGGACAGGGGGCTTGGGATACGCAGTATTTT

clone size: -
J gene: TRBJ2-5
D gene: TRBD1
V gene: TRBV7-9
CDR3 protein: CASSLKQTGRDRVGETQYF
CDR3 DNA: TGTGCCAGCAGCTTAAAACAAACGGGGCGGGACAGGGTTGGGGAGACCCAGTACTTC

clone size: -
J gene: TRBJ2-3
D gene: -
V gene: TRBV9
CDR3 protein: CASSVAIAAFPTDTQYF
CDR3 DNA: TGTGCCAGCAGCGTAGCTATTGCGGCGTTCCCCACAGATACGCAGTATTTT

clone size: -
J gene: TRBJ2-7
D gene: -
V gene: TRBV28
CDR3 protein: CASSSLAATYEQYF
CDR3 DNA: TGTGCCAGCAGTTCCTTAGCGGCGACCTACGAGCAGTACTTC

clone size: -
J gene: TRBJ1-1
D gene: -
V gene: TRBV19
CDR3 protein: CASSPEGWDTEAFF
CDR3 DNA: TGTGCCAGTAGTCCCGAGGGATGGGACACTGAAGCTTTCTTT

clone size: -
J gene: TRBJ2-7
D gene: -
V gene: TRBV6-5
CDR3 protein: CASSYGPGSYEQYF
CDR3 DNA: TGTGCCAGCAGTTACGGCCCTGGTTCCTACGAGCAGTACTTC

clone size: -
J gene: TRBJ2-7
D gene: -
V gene: TRBV11-2
CDR3 protein: CDPKGTYEQYF
CDR3 DNA: TGTGACCCCAAGGGGACTTACGAGCAGTACTTC

clone size: -
J gene: TRBJ2-1
D gene: TRBD2
V gene: TRBV7-9
CDR3 protein: CASSLEISLAGEFNEQFF
CDR3 DNA: TGTGCCAGCAGCTTAGAAATCTCGCTAGCGGGAGAATTCAATGAGCAGTTCTTC

clone size: -
J gene: TRBJ2-2
D gene: TRBD2
V gene: TRBV19
CDR3 protein: CASSLPQTSGRPTGELFF
CDR3 DNA: TGTGCCAGTAGTCTCCCCCAGACTAGCGGGAGGCCCACCGGGGAGCTGTTTTTT

clone size: -
J gene: TRBJ1-1
D gene: TRBD1
V gene: TRBV4-2
CDR3 protein: CASSGTVMNTEAFF
CDR3 DNA: TGTGCCAGCAGCGGGACAGTCATGAACACTGAAGCTTTCTTT

clone size: many
J gene: TRBJ2-3
D gene: TRBD1
V gene: TRBV5-4
CDR3 protein: CASSFGQGVDTDTQYF
CDR3 DNA: TGTGCCAGCAGCTTCGGACAGGGGGTAGACACAGATACGCAGTATTTT

clone size: -
J gene: TRBJ2-7
D gene: TRBD2
V gene: TRBV5-4
CDR3 protein: CASSLEASGSYEQYF
CDR3 DNA: TGTGCCAGCAGCTTGGAGGCTAGCGGGAGCTACGAGCAGTACTTC

clone size: once
J gene: TRBJ1-4
D gene: TRBD1
V gene: TRBV5-4
CDR3 protein: CASSSGQLNEKLFF
CDR3 DNA: TGTGCCAGCAGCTCGGGACAGCTTAATGAAAAACTGTTTTTT

clone size: -
J gene: TRBJ2-1
D gene: TRBD1
V gene: TRBV5-3
CDR3 protein: CARSLPGGCNEQFF
CDR3 DNA: TGTGCCAGAAGCTTGCCAGGGGGATGTAATGAGCAGTTCTTC

clone size: -
J gene: TRBJ2-1
D gene: TRBD1
V gene: TRBV6-5
CDR3 protein: CASSYSEGAVVGEQFF
CDR3 DNA: TGTGCCAGCAGTTACTCCGAGGGGGCGGTTGTGGGTGAGCAGTTCTTC

clone size: -
J gene: TRBJ2-2
D gene: -
V gene: TRBV7-9
CDR3 protein: CASSFGGARVTGELFF
CDR3 DNA: TGTGCCAGCAGCTTTGGGGGGGCTCGTGTCACCGGGGAGCTGTTTTTT

clone size: -
J gene: TRBJ1-5
D gene: -
V gene: TRBV28
CDR3 protein: CASRNAGRGPESGNQPQHF
CDR3 DNA: TGTGCCAGCCGAAACGCGGGCAGGGGACCCGAATCTGGCAATCAGCCCCAGCATTTT

clone size: -
J gene: TRBJ1-5
D gene: -
V gene: TRBV30
CDR3 protein: CAWSATNNQPQHF
CDR3 DNA: TGTGCCTGGAGTGCGACAAACAATCAGCCCCAGCATTTT

clone size: once
J gene: TRBJ2-3
D gene: TRBD1
V gene: TRBV11-2
CDR3 protein: CASSSWTGGPDTQYF
CDR3 DNA: TGTGCCAGCAGCTCCTGGACAGGGGGTCCGGATACGCAGTATTTT

clone size: -
J gene: TRBJ1-2
D gene: -
V gene: TRBV25-1
CDR3 protein: CASSDQGNYGYTF
CDR3 DNA: TGTGCCAGCAGTGATCAGGGGAATTATGGCTACACCTTC

clone size: -
J gene: TRBJ2-3
D gene: TRBD2
V gene: TRBV7-9
CDR3 protein: CASGLAGEVGDTQYF
CDR3 DNA: TGTGCCAGCGGGCTAGCGGGAGAGGTCGGAGATACGCAGTATTTT

clone size: -
J gene: TRBJ1-1
D gene: -
V gene: TRBV29-1
CDR3 protein: CSVVTLNTEAFF
CDR3 DNA: TGCAGCGTTGTTACACTAAACACTGAAGCTTTCTTT

clone size: -
J gene: TRBJ2-2
D gene: TRBD1
V gene: TRBV2
CDR3 protein: CASSGGTENTGELFF
CDR3 DNA: TGTGCCAGCAGTGGGGGGACAGAGAACACCGGGGAGCTGTTTTTT

clone size: -
J gene: TRBJ2-1
D gene: -
V gene: TRBV5-8
CDR3 protein: CASRPSVEQFF
CDR3 DNA: TGTGCCAGCAGACCCTCAGTTGAGCAGTTCTTC

clone size: -
J gene: TRBJ2-7
D gene: TRBD2
V gene: TRBV27
CDR3 protein: CASSFGGGRGYEQYF
CDR3 DNA: TGTGCCAGCAGTTTCGGTGGCGGGAGAGGGTACGAGCAGTACTTC